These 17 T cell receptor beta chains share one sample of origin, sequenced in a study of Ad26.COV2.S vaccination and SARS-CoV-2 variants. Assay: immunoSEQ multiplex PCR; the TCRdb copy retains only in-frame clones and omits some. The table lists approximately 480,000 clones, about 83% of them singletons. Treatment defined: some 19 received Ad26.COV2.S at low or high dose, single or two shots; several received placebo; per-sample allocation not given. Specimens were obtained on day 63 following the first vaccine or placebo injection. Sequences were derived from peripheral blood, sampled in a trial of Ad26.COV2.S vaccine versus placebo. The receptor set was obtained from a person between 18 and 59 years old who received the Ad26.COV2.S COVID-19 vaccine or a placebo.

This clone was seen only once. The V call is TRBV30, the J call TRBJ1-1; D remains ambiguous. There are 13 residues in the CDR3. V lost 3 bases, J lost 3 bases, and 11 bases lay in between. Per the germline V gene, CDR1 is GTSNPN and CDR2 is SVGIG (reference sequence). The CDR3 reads CAWRRDIDTEAFF. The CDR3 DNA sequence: TGTGCCTGGAGGCGAGATATTGACACTGAAGCTTTCTTT.

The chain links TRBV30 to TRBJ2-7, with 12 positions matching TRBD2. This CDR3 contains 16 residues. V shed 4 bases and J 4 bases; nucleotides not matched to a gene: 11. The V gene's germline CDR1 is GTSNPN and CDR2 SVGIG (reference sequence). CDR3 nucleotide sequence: TGTGCCTGGACCCTACCGGGACTAGCGGGTAGATACGAGCAGTACTTC. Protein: CAWTLPGLAGRYEQYF.

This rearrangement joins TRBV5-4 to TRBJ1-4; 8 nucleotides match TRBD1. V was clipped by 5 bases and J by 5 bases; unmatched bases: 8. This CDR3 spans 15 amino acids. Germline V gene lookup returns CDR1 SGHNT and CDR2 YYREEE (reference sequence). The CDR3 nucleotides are TGTGCCAGCAGTTCTACAGGGGGGGTAAATGAAAAACTGTTTTTT. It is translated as CASSSTGGVNEKLFF.

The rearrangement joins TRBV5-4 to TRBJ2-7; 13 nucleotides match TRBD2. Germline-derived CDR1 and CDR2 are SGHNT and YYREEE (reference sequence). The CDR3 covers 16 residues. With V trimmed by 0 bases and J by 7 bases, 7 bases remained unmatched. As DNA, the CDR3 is TGTGCCAGCAGCTTGGGTGGGACTAGCGGGATAGGGGAGCAGTACTTC. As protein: CASSLGGTSGIGEQYF.

CDR3 DNA: TGTGCCTGGGGGATGAGGACAGGGTGGCGTGGCTACACCTTC. This sequence encodes CAWGMRTGWRGYTF. The genes are TRBV30 and TRBJ1-2; 8 nucleotides line up with TRBD1. J gave up 7 bases and V 5 bases, and 12 bases lay outside the gene matches. The V gene's germline CDR1 is GTSNPN and CDR2 SVGIG (reference sequence). This CDR3 has 14 residues.

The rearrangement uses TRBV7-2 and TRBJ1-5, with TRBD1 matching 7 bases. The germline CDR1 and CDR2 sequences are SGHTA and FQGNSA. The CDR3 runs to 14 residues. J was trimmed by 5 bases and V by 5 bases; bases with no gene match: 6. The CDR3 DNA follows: TGTGCCAGCAGCCCACGACAGGGAGATCAGCCCCAGCATTTT. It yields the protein CASSPRQGDQPQHF.

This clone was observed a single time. DNA for the CDR3: TGTGCCAGCAGCCCGGGACTAGCGGGAGGAGAGCAGTTCTTC. It encodes CASSPGLAGGEQFF. V is TRBV5-4 and J is TRBJ2-1; TRBD2 aligns across 15 bases. Germline CDR1 reads SGHNT; CDR2 reads YYREEE (reference sequence). The CDR3 totals 14 residues. Unmatched junction bases numbered 3, after V lost 4 bases and J lost 10 bases.

CDR3 DNA sequence: TGTGCCAGTAGTCTTCGGACAAAGCAAGAGACCCAGTACTTC. Protein product: CASSLRTKQETQYF. The chain uses TRBV19 and TRBJ2-5; D is perhaps TRBD1 (5 bases). The CDR3 runs to 14 residues. Germline values: CDR1 LNHDA, CDR2 SQIVND (reference sequence). V was trimmed by 5 bases and J by 2 bases, leaving 12 bases between them.

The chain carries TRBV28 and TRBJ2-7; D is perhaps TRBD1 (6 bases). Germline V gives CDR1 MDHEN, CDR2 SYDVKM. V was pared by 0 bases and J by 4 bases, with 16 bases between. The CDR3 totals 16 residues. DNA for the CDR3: TGTGCCAGCAGTTTATGGGGCGGCAGGGGAAATTACGAGCAGTACTTC. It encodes CASSLWGGRGNYEQYF.

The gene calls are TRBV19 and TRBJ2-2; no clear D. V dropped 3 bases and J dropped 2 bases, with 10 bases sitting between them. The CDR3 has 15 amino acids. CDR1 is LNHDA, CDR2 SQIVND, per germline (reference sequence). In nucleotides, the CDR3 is TGTGCCAGTAGTATGGGTTACAGAAACACCGGGGAGCTGTTTTTT. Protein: CASSMGYRNTGELFF.

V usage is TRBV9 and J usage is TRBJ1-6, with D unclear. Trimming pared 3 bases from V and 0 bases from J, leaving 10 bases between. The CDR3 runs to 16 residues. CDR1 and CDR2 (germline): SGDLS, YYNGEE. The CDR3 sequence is CASSEGGSSYNSPLHF. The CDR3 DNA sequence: TGTGCCAGCAGCGAAGGAGGTAGCTCCTATAATTCACCCCTCCACTTT.

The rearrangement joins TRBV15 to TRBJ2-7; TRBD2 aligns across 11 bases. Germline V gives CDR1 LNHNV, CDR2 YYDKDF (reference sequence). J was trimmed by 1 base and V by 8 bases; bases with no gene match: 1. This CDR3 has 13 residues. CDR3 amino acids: CATASGRSYEQYF. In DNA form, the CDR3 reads TGTGCCACCGCTAGCGGGAGGTCCTACGAGCAGTACTTC.

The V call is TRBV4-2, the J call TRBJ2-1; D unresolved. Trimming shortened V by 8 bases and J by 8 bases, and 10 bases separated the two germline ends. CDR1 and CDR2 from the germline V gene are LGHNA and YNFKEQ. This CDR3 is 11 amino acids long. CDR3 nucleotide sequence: TGTGCCAGCTCGGATAGTCATGAGCAGTTCTTC. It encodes CASSDSHEQFF.

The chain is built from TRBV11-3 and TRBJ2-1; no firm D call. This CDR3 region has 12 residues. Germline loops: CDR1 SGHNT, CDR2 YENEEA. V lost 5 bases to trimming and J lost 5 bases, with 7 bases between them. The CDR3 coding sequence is TGTGCCAGCAGCCCTTCTAACAATGAGCAGTTCTTC. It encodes CASSPSNNEQFF.

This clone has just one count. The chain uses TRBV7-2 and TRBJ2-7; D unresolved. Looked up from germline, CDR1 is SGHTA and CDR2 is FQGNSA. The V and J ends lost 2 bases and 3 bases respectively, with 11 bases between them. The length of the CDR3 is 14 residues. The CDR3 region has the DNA TGTGCCAGCAGCTTATCCCGGGTTGGCTACGAGCAGTACTTC. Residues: CASSLSRVGYEQYF.

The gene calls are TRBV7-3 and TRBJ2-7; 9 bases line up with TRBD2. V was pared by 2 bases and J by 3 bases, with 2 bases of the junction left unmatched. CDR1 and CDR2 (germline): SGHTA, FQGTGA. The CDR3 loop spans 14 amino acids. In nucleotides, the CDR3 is TGTGCCAGCAGCTTAGAAGCGGGAGGCTACGAGCAGTACTTC. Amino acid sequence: CASSLEAGGYEQYF.

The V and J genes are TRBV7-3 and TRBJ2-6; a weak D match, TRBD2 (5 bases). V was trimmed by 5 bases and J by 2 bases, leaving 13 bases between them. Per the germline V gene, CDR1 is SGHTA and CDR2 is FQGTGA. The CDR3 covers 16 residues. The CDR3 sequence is CASSAGMWAGANVLTF. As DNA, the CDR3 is TGTGCCAGCAGCGCCGGGATGTGGGCTGGGGCCAACGTCCTGACTTTC. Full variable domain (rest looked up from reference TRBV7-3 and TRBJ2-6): GAGVSQTPSNKVTEKGKYVELRCDPISGHTALYWYRQSLGQGPEFLIYFQGTGAADDSGLPNDRFFAVRPEGSVSTLKIQRTERGDSAVYLCASSAGMWAGANVLTFGAGSRLTVL.